The 30 T cell receptor beta chains given below trace back to one sample, sequenced in a study of T cell repertoires in cytomegalovirus infection. TCRdb processed the reads anew with MiXCR; each CDR3 protein has one entry. The sample has a few hundred thousand distinct CDR3 sequences, roughly 15% seen once; the top ten hold around 8.7%. The specimen was PBMCs. The receptor source for this set is a human donor in good health (CMV status not recorded). Some clones in this sample may be carry-over from other donors' samples.

This clonotype was recorded many times. J is TRBJ2-5 and V is TRBV7-9; the D is unclear. CDR3 length: 12 amino acids. Germline CDR1 is SEHNR and CDR2 is FQNEAQ (reference sequence). Trimming cost V 4 bases and J 0 bases, with 3 bases left between them. In DNA, the CDR3 is TGTGCCAGCAGCTCACACCAAGAGACCCAGTACTTC. Translation gives CASSSHQETQYF.

This clonotype was seen repeatedly, ten times or more. This chain connects TRBV7-2 to TRBJ2-1, with TRBD2 matching 9 bases. In germline, CDR1 is SGHTA, CDR2 FQGNSA. The CDR3 spans 14 residues. The junction had 6 bases not matched to a gene; V was cut back by 5 bases and J by 7 bases. The CDR3 spells CASSLSGSRNEQFF. The DNA for the CDR3 is TGTGCCAGCAGCCTTAGCGGGAGCCGAAATGAGCAGTTCTTC.

This rearrangement joins TRBV5-4 to TRBJ2-1; 9 bases are a match to TRBD2. The CDR3 has 16 amino acids. Germline assignment: CDR1 SGHNT and CDR2 YYREEE (reference sequence). Trimming took 1 base from V and 7 from J; bases not matched to a gene: 9. CDR3 nucleotide sequence: TGTGCCAGCAGCTTGTTTGCGGGAGGGCCGGGGAATGAGCAGTTCTTC. This translates into CASSLFAGGPGNEQFF. Drawing the rest from reference TRBV5-4 and TRBJ2-1, the complete variable domain is ETGVTQSPTHLIKTRGQQVTLRCSSQSGHNTVSWYQQALGQGPQFIFQYYREEENGRGNFPPRFSGLQFPNYSSELNVNALELDDSALYLCASSLFAGGPGNEQFFGPGTRLTVL.

This clonotype was counted many times. The rearrangement links TRBV7-6 to TRBJ2-3; a weak D match, TRBD1 (5 bases). Germline CDR1 reads SGHVS; CDR2 reads FNYEAQ. This CDR3 spans 12 amino acids. The V gene lost 5 bases and the J gene lost 7 bases, with 10 bases spanning the gap. Here the CDR3 reads CASSPDSHTQYF. The CDR3 coding sequence is TGTGCCAGCAGCCCTGACAGTCATACGCAGTATTTT.

Many counts were recorded for this clonotype. V usage is TRBV11-2 and J usage is TRBJ2-7; perhaps D is TRBD1 or TRBD2 (6 bases each). V was pared by 0 bases and J by 5 bases, with 14 bases between. Per germline, CDR1 SGHAT and CDR2 FQNNGV. CDR3 length: 15 residues. In nucleotides, the CDR3 is TGTGCCAGCAGCTTAGAGCCGGGGGCGGCGGACGAGCAGTACTTC. Its protein is CASSLEPGAADEQYF.

This clonotype was counted many times. V usage is TRBV7-9 and J usage is TRBJ2-5; unclear D gene. This CDR3 spans 12 amino acids. The germline V and J ends were trimmed by 2 bases and 5 bases, with 6 bases remaining between them. Germline V gene data show CDR1 as SEHNR and CDR2 as FQNEAQ (reference sequence). The CDR3 coding sequence is TGTGCCAGCAGCTTATACTTGGAGACCCAGTACTTC. As protein: CASSLYLETQYF.

This clonotype was found a few times. This chain uses TRBV20-1 with TRBJ1-6; a weak D match, TRBD1 (5 bases). V lost 7 bases to trimming and J lost 8 bases, with 18 bases between them. The CDR3 loop spans 14 amino acids. Looked up from germline, CDR1 is DFQATT and CDR2 is SNEGSKA (reference sequence). DNA of the CDR3: TGCAGTGTCGCCCGAGGGGACCACTATTCACCCCTCCACTTT. It is translated as CSVARGDHYSPLHF.

This sequence joins TRBV25-1 and TRBJ1-1, with 10 positions matching TRBD1. Per germline, CDR1 MGHDK and CDR2 SYGVNS. This CDR3 is built from 16 residues. After removal of 0 bases from V and 3 bases from J, the junction contained 4 bases not matched to a gene. The CDR3 protein is CASSEYFGTGDTEAFF. Here the CDR3 DNA reads TGTGCCAGCAGTGAATATTTCGGGACAGGGGACACTGAAGCTTTCTTT.

This clonotype was counted at least ten times. J is TRBJ2-2 and V is TRBV28, with 7 positions matching TRBD1. Germline V lookup: CDR1 MDHEN, CDR2 SYDVKM. The V gene end was trimmed by 5 bases and the J gene end by 2 bases; junction bases not matched to a gene: 8. The CDR3 loop spans 16 amino acids. The CDR3 spells CASSVTGALNTGELFF. In DNA, the CDR3 is TGTGCCAGCAGTGTCACAGGGGCTCTAAACACCGGGGAGCTGTTTTTT.

This clonotype was observed at least ten times. The CDR3 DNA reads TGCAGTGCTAGGGGACAGTTGAACACTGAAGCTTTCTTT. It yields the protein CSARGQLNTEAFF. The V call is TRBV20-1, the J call TRBJ1-1; 7 positions agree with TRBD1. The CDR3 consists of 13 residues. Trimming cost V 3 bases and J 0 bases; bases outside gene matches: 1. From germline, CDR1 is DFQATT and CDR2 SNEGSKA (reference sequence).

Many counts were recorded for this clonotype. The chain couples TRBV12-3 or TRBV12-4 to TRBJ1-1; weak D call: TRBD1 (5 bases). This CDR3 spans 14 amino acids. V lost 5 bases and J 4 bases, leaving 14 bases between the germline ends. The CDR3 nucleotides read TGTGCCAGCAGTCCTAAGCGGGGGGGCACTGAAGCTTTCTTT. Translation gives CASSPKRGGTEAFF.

This clonotype came up a few times. The chain couples TRBV5-1 to TRBJ2-3; D possibly corresponds to TRBD2 (6 bases). Germline V gives CDR1 SGHRS, CDR2 YFSETQ. V was trimmed by 0 bases and J by 6 bases, leaving 14 bases between them. The CDR3 contains 15 residues. Here the CDR3 reads CASSLGPGVDDTQYF. The CDR3 DNA is TGCGCCAGCAGCTTGGGACCGGGGGTTGATGATACGCAGTATTTT. The variable domain in full, completed from reference TRBV5-1 and TRBJ2-3, reads KAGVTQTPRYLIKTRGQQVTLSCSPISGHRSVSWYQQTPGQGLQFLFEYFSETQRNKGNFPGRFSGRQFSNSRSEMNVSTLELGDSALYLCASSLGPGVDDTQYFGPGTRLTVL.

This clonotype was counted at least ten times. In nucleotides, the CDR3 is TGTGCCAGCAGTTCAAACCCGGGGGCCCAAGAGACCCAGTACTTC. Amino acids: CASSSNPGAQETQYF. The V and J genes are TRBV28 and TRBJ2-5; D could derive from TRBD1 or TRBD2 (6 bases each). Germline CDR1 reads MDHEN; CDR2 reads SYDVKM. The CDR3 has 15 amino acids. The V end lost 4 bases, the J end lost 1 base, and 13 bases lay between the germline ends.

In its sample, this clonotype was seen many times. This chain connects TRBV7-2 to TRBJ1-5; TRBD1 matches 8 bases. Germline V lookup: CDR1 SGHTA, CDR2 FQGNSA. The length of the CDR3 is 17 residues. V trimming: 1 base; J trimming: 5 bases; junction bases outside the gene matches: 10. The CDR3: CASSLGTGPIGDQPQHF. Here the CDR3 DNA reads TGTGCCAGCAGCTTAGGGACAGGGCCAATCGGGGATCAGCCCCAGCATTTT.

This clonotype came up many times. The rearrangement joins TRBV7-9 to TRBJ1-1; D remains ambiguous. The CDR3 runs 11 residues. Germline CDR1 reads SEHNR; CDR2 reads FQNEAQ (reference sequence). Trimming left V 7 bases short and J 0 bases short, with 3 bases between. DNA for the CDR3: TGTGCCAGCAAAATGAACACTGAAGCTTTCTTT. It is translated as CASKMNTEAFF.

This clonotype was observed many times. The V and J genes are TRBV7-3 and TRBJ2-1, with 8 bases that match TRBD2. The germline V gene encodes CDR1 SGHTA and CDR2 FQGTGA. This CDR3 contains 16 residues. The junction had 15 bases not matched to a gene; V was cut back by 6 bases and J by 8 bases. CDR3 residues: CASSRTGTRILDEQFF. CDR3 nucleotide sequence: TGTGCCAGCAGTAGAACCGGGACTAGGATTTTGGATGAGCAGTTCTTC.

V and J are TRBV25-1 and TRBJ2-3; 7 nucleotides match TRBD2. There are 15 residues in the CDR3. Trimming cost V 6 bases and J 6 bases; bases outside gene matches: 12. CDR1 and CDR2 (germline): MGHDK, SYGVNS. The CDR3 region has the DNA TGTGCCAGCAGGACGGGAGGCGAAAAAACGGATACGCAGTATTTT. Protein product: CASRTGGEKTDTQYF. Full variable domain (missing parts from reference TRBV25-1 and TRBJ2-3): EADIYQTPRYLVIGTGKKITLECSQTMGHDKMYWYQQDPGMELHLIHYSYGVNSTEKGDLSSESTVSRIRTEHFPLTLESARPSHTSQYLCASRTGGEKTDTQYFGPGTRLTVL.

This clonotype was observed many times. J is TRBJ2-2 and V is TRBV7-2; D uncertain. The germline CDR1 and CDR2 sequences are SGHTA and FQGNSA. There are 16 residues in the CDR3. V was trimmed by 0 bases and J by 1 base, leaving 9 bases between them. This CDR3 is CASSLAMGLNTGELFF. The CDR3 DNA reads TGTGCCAGCAGCTTAGCGATGGGCCTGAACACCGGGGAGCTGTTTTTT.

In its sample, this clonotype was seen a few times. The chain employs TRBV19 and TRBJ2-1; D is undetermined. The germline V gene encodes CDR1 LNHDA and CDR2 SQIVND (reference sequence). V dropped 4 bases and J dropped 8 bases, with 18 bases sitting between them. This CDR3 is 15 amino acids long. The CDR3 spells CASSTPPGKIHEQFF. The CDR3 region has the DNA TGTGCCAGTAGTACCCCCCCCGGTAAAATCCATGAGCAGTTCTTC.

This clonotype showed up many times. The V and J genes are TRBV11-2 and TRBJ1-1; D is uncertain. The CDR3 runs 15 residues. Germline CDR1 is SGHAT and CDR2 is FQNNGV. Trimming took 2 bases from V and 0 from J, leaving 10 bases between them. The CDR3 region has the DNA TGTGCCAGCAGCTTAACCGGAGCTATGAACACTGAAGCTTTCTTT. Its protein is CASSLTGAMNTEAFF.

At least ten counts were recorded for this clonotype. The rearrangement links TRBV7-6 to TRBJ2-2, with 15 nucleotides matching TRBD2. The CDR3 totals 17 residues. V dropped 5 bases and J dropped 1; count of bases not matched to a gene: 2. Germline CDR1 reads SGHVS; CDR2 reads FNYEAQ. The CDR3 DNA sequence: TGTGCCAGCAGCGGACTAGCGGGAGGGCGGAACACCGGGGAGCTGTTTTTT. Amino acid sequence: CASSGLAGGRNTGELFF.

The sample holds a few counts of this clonotype. This chain links TRBV27 with TRBJ1-6, with a possible D match to TRBD1 (5 bases). The CDR3 runs 17 residues. From germline, CDR1 is MNHEY and CDR2 SMNVEV (reference sequence). V gave up 6 bases and J gave up 6 bases, with 21 bases separating them. CDR3 amino acids: CASSPVQGLVGNSPLHF. As DNA, the CDR3 is TGTGCCAGCAGCCCCGTGCAGGGTTTAGTGGGTAATTCACCCCTCCACTTT.

This clonotype was recorded many times. The rearrangement links TRBV6-1 to TRBJ2-2, with TRBD2 matching 11 bases. The J segment lost 7 bases and the V segment lost 8 bases, leaving 15 bases of the junction unmatched. Germline V gives CDR1 MNHNS, CDR2 SASEGT. CDR3 length equals 17 residues. CDR3: CASGLQLSGGAVGELFF. In DNA, the CDR3 is TGTGCCAGCGGCCTCCAACTTAGCGGGGGGGCGGTCGGGGAGCTGTTTTTT.

In this sample, this clonotype turned up a few times. This rearrangement joins TRBV7-8 to TRBJ2-3; D is ambiguous. The CDR3 totals 15 residues. CDR1 SGHVS and CDR2 FQNEAQ come from the germline V gene. V gave up 7 bases and J gave up 1 base, with 15 bases separating them. The CDR3 nucleotides are TGTGCCAGCAACGTTGGGAACCACCGCACAGATACGCAGTATTTT. It codes for CASNVGNHRTDTQYF.

A word on this clonotype: With a much larger clone just one base away, this may be a read error. The chain recombines TRBV7-9 with TRBJ2-1, with 7 bases identical to TRBD2. The V and J ends lost 5 bases and 2 bases, in that order; junction bases with no gene match: 6. This CDR3 region has 15 residues. Germline V gene sequence: CDR1 SEHNR, CDR2 FQNEAQ (reference sequence). DNA for the CDR3: TGTGCCAGCAGCGCCGGGAGGCTGGCCTACAATGAGCAGTTCTTC. Residues: CASSAGRLAYNEQFF.

In this sample, this clonotype turned up a few times. The CDR3 protein is CAISENGTPNNEQFF. The CDR3 coding sequence is TGTGCCATCAGTGAGAACGGGACACCAAACAATGAGCAGTTCTTC. The chain carries TRBV10-3 and TRBJ2-1; D is possibly TRBD1 (6 bases). The V end was cut by 2 bases, the J end by 5 bases, with 13 bases between. The CDR3 loop spans 15 amino acids. Per the germline V gene, CDR1 is ENHRY and CDR2 is SYGVKD.

This clonotype was found a few times. The chain is built from TRBV5-1 and TRBJ2-1; 9 bases fit TRBD2. The CDR3 is 16 amino acids. Germline-derived CDR1 and CDR2 are SGHRS and YFSETQ. Germline trimming cut 3 bases from V and 1 base from J; bases unmatched to any gene: 5. DNA for the CDR3: TGCGCCAGCAGCTCCCTGAGCGGGGGGTCCTACAATGAGCAGTTCTTC. This sequence encodes CASSSLSGGSYNEQFF.

This clonotype was seen more than once but under ten times. The chain recombines TRBV5-4 with TRBJ2-3; 11 bases line up with TRBD2. The CDR3 covers 16 residues. Germline V gene lookup returns CDR1 SGHNT and CDR2 YYREEE (reference sequence). V lost 4 bases and J lost 1; bases outside the gene matches: 5. The CDR3 region is CASSPRGLAGTDTQYF. Here the CDR3 DNA reads TGTGCCAGCAGCCCCCGGGGACTAGCGGGCACAGATACGCAGTATTTT.

This clonotype was seen many times. The chain carries TRBV7-9 and TRBJ2-3, with D possibly matching TRBD1 (6 bases). Germline V lookup: CDR1 SEHNR, CDR2 FQNEAQ (reference sequence). Between the trimmed V and J ends, which lost 5 bases and 0 bases, there was a span of 15 bases. CDR3 length: 16 residues. The CDR3 reads CASSRRTDSSTDTQYF. The CDR3, as DNA: TGTGCCAGCAGCCGACGGACAGACTCTAGCACAGATACGCAGTATTTT.

The V gene is TRBV6-2 or TRBV6-3, the J gene TRBJ1-5; D possibly corresponds to TRBD1 (5 bases). V lost 5 bases and J 11 bases, leaving 10 bases between the germline ends. The CDR3 totals 11 residues. Germline lookup yields CDR1 MNHEY and CDR2 SVGEGT. The CDR3 loop is CASSETVSQHF. In DNA form, the CDR3 reads TGTGCCAGCAGTGAGACAGTCTCCCAGCATTTT.